The rows below give T cell receptor beta chains drawn from one sample of a study of blood T cell repertoires in COVID-19. Assay used: immunoSEQ multiplex PCR; TCRdb lists only in-frame clones, some missing. Altogether around 140,000 clones are present, less than 85% being singletons, with the ten largest covering roughly 15%. Sequenced material: peripheral blood. These receptors all come from a woman aged 80 or older with acute or convalescent COVID-19. CDR3s include the opening cysteine and the closing phenylalanine or tryptophan. A D gene is named only where the DNA matches it firmly. The size field is filled for only some rows; it gives once, few, many or a size class.

abundance	v_gene	d_gene	j_gene	len	CDR3aa	CDR3nt
-	TRBV5-6	TRBD2	TRBJ2-7	15	CASSFPTSGSYEQYF	TGTGCCAGCAGCTTTCCGACTAGCGGGAGCTACGAGCAGTACTTC
-	TRBV7-2	-	TRBJ1-3	15	CASSLATRSGNTIYF	TGTGCCAGCAGCTTAGCGACACGTTCTGGAAACACCATATATTTT
-	TRBV5-6	-	TRBJ1-4	12	CASSFGGLKLFF	TGTGCCAGCAGCTTCGGGGGGTTAAAACTGTTTTTT
-	TRBV6-2/TRBV6-3	TRBD2	TRBJ2-5	14	CASSRTSGKETQYF	TGTGCCAGCAGCCGGACTAGCGGGAAAGAGACCCAGTACTTC
-	TRBV2	-	TRBJ1-5	15	CASSEERQINQPQHF	TGTGCCAGCAGTGAAGAACGACAGATTAATCAGCCCCAGCATTTT
-	TRBV18	TRBD1	TRBJ2-6	18	CASSPPGQPLSGANVLTF	TGTGCCAGCTCACCCCCGGGACAGCCCCTCTCTGGGGCCAACGTCCTGACTTTC
-	TRBV10-3	TRBD1	TRBJ2-2	16	CATFPGQGTDTGELFF	TGTGCCACGTTCCCGGGACAGGGAACGGACACCGGGGAGCTGTTTTTT
few	TRBV7-2	TRBD1	TRBJ1-3	15	CASSVSGGAGNTIYF	TGTGCCAGCAGCGTTTCAGGGGGCGCGGGAAACACCATATATTTT
few	TRBV7-2	-	TRBJ2-7	15	CASSLALASSYEQYF	TGTGCCAGCAGCTTAGCACTAGCTAGCTCCTACGAGCAGTACTTC
few	TRBV7-9	-	TRBJ2-1	17	CASSSTMGAGGYNEQFF	TGTGCCAGCAGCTCAACTATGGGGGCAGGTGGCTACAATGAGCAGTTCTTC
-	TRBV6-2/TRBV6-3	TRBD1	TRBJ2-5	14	CASSSGQGAETQYF	TGTGCCAGCAGTTCCGGACAGGGTGCCGAGACCCAGTACTTC
-	TRBV7-2	-	TRBJ2-7	16	CASTPTRRGVAYEQYF	TGTGCCAGCACCCCAACCCGGAGGGGAGTGGCCTACGAGCAGTACTTC
-	TRBV13	-	TRBJ1-2	14	CASSLGLGHYGYTF	TGTGCCAGCAGCTTAGGCCTGGGGCACTATGGCTACACCTTC
-	TRBV3-1/TRBV3-2	TRBD1	TRBJ1-3	14	CASSPQTGGNTIYF	TGTGCCAGCAGCCCACAGACAGGGGGAAACACCATATATTTT
-	TRBV29-1	-	TRBJ1-1	13	CSVGGGLNTEAFF	TGCAGCGTTGGTGGCGGATTGAACACTGAAGCTTTCTTT
-	TRBV6-5	-	TRBJ2-7	15	CASTPDWPEPYEQYF	TGTGCCAGCACCCCGGACTGGCCGGAGCCCTACGAGCAGTACTTC
-	TRBV6-1	TRBD1	TRBJ2-1	18	CASSDFRGQGTSGGEQFF	TGTGCCAGCAGTGACTTTAGGGGACAGGGTACTAGTGGGGGTGAGCAGTTCTTC
-	TRBV10-3	-	TRBJ1-4	14	CAISVGGPNEKLFF	TGTGCCATCAGTGTCGGCGGGCCAAATGAAAAACTGTTTTTT
once	TRBV5-1	TRBD1	TRBJ1-1	15	CASSWTDRADSEAFF	TGCGCCAGCAGCTGGACGGACAGGGCCGATAGTGAAGCTTTCTTT
-	TRBV11-2	-	TRBJ2-7	15	CASSFSRGAPYEQYF	TGTGCCAGCAGCTTTTCCAGGGGAGCTCCCTACGAGCAGTACTTC
-	TRBV19	-	TRBJ1-1	13	CASIMGRGTEAFF	TGTGCCAGTATCATGGGGCGCGGCACTGAAGCTTTCTTT
-	TRBV2	TRBD2	TRBJ2-5	15	CASRVAGVAQETQYF	TGTGCCAGCAGGGTAGCGGGAGTTGCTCAAGAGACCCAGTACTTC
-	TRBV7-9	TRBD1	TRBJ2-7	15	CASSSWTGRSYEQYF	TGTGCCAGCAGCTCTTGGACAGGGAGGTCCTACGAGCAGTACTTC
-	TRBV6-6	-	TRBJ2-5	16	CASSYTAVGAQETQYF	TGTGCCAGCAGTTACACAGCCGTGGGGGCCCAAGAGACCCAGTACTTC
-	TRBV19	-	TRBJ2-5	13	CASSVQGQETQYF	TGTGCCAGTAGTGTACAGGGACAAGAGACCCAGTACTTC
-	TRBV11-2	TRBD1	TRBJ1-5	13	CASSGDRGQPQHF	TGTGCCAGCAGCGGGGACAGGGGTCAGCCCCAGCATTTT
-	TRBV5-1	-	TRBJ1-4	15	CASSRRGTDNEKLFF	TGCGCCAGCAGCCGACGGGGGACGGATAATGAAAAACTGTTTTTT
-	TRBV30	TRBD2	TRBJ2-1	15	CAWSVGWRENGEQFF	TGTGCCTGGAGTGTAGGGTGGCGGGAGAATGGTGAGCAGTTCTTC
-	TRBV2	-	TRBJ2-7	12	CATNRERSEQYF	TGTGCCACGAACAGGGAGCGATCCGAGCAGTACTTC
once	TRBV5-8	TRBD1	TRBJ1-6	16	CASSLARGLNNSPLHF	TGTGCCAGCAGCTTGGCCAGGGGGCTCAATAATTCACCCCTCCACTTT
once	TRBV7-9	-	TRBJ1-5	16	CASSAGIFGSNQPQHF	TGTGCCAGCAGCGCGGGTATTTTCGGAAGCAATCAGCCCCAGCATTTT
-	TRBV7-9	-	TRBJ1-2	14	CASSLLAAGQGYTF	TGTGCCAGCAGCTTACTCGCGGCAGGGCAAGGCTACACCTTC
once	TRBV30	-	TRBJ1-6	13	CAWGSGSYSPLHF	TGTGCCTGGGGAAGCGGCTCCTATTCACCCCTCCACTTT
-	TRBV6-5	-	TRBJ1-5	15	CASRPAPGGNQPQHF	TGTGCCAGCAGACCGGCTCCGGGGGGCAATCAGCCCCAGCATTTT
-	TRBV9	TRBD1	TRBJ1-5	15	CASSPTGASDQPQHF	TGTGCCAGCAGCCCTACAGGGGCCTCGGACCAGCCCCAGCATTTT
-	TRBV24-1	-	TRBJ1-2	13	CATSIESFYGYTF	TGTGCCACCAGTATAGAATCTTTCTATGGCTACACCTTC
-	TRBV9	-	TRBJ1-4	14	CASSPFTGFVKLFF	TGTGCCAGCAGCCCGTTCACAGGGTTCGTAAAACTGTTTTTT